The 28 T cell receptor beta chains given below trace back to one sample, sequenced in a study of blood T cells in healthy people across ages. Next came a second PCR, run for about 7 to 12 cycles, which used a sample-barcoded 5' primer along with a J-beta primer mix. TCRdb re-called the 5' RACE reads through MiXCR, storing one row per CDR3 protein. This table has 1.5 million to 2 million distinct CDR3 sequences, roughly 49% appearing once. The sample taken for sequencing was blood. The source is a woman in her 40s in good health.

CDR3 amino acids: CASSSPWQDGYTF. DNA of the CDR3: TGCGCCAGCAGCTCCCCTTGGCAGGATGGCTACACCTTC. The V and J genes are TRBV5-1 and TRBJ1-2; the D is unclear. Germline V gives CDR1 SGHRS, CDR2 YFSETQ. Between the trimmed V and J ends, which lost 3 bases and 6 bases, there was a span of 12 bases. This CDR3 contains 13 residues.

The chain combines TRBV20-1 with TRBJ2-7; TRBD1 is a possible D gene (6 bases). Germline CDR1 and CDR2: DFQATT and SNEGSKA (reference sequence). Trimming took off 6 bases at V and 1 base at J, with 16 bases between the two ends. The CDR3 totals 14 residues. CDR3: CSATNRETSYEQYF. CDR3 nucleotides: TGCAGTGCCACCAACAGGGAAACATCCTACGAGCAGTACTTC.

This clonotype was recorded a few times. This chain joins TRBV27 and TRBJ2-1, with D unclear. Trimming left V 6 bases short and J 5 bases short, with 14 bases between. CDR1 is MNHEY and CDR2 is SMNVEV in the germline V gene (reference sequence). This CDR3 has 14 amino acids. As DNA, the CDR3 is TGTGCCAGCAGGCTGGGTCCAAGGAACAATGAGCAGTTCTTC. Its protein product is CASRLGPRNNEQFF.

J is TRBJ2-1 and V is TRBV28; the D is unclear. CDR3 size: 13 residues. Germline V gene sequence: CDR1 MDHEN, CDR2 SYDVKM. V gave up 6 bases and J gave up 8 bases, with 14 bases separating them. The CDR3 coding sequence is TGTGCCAGCAGCCCCCCCGTAGTCCATGAGCAGTTCTTC. This translates into CASSPPVVHEQFF.

The chain couples TRBV11-1 to TRBJ2-5; D is perhaps TRBD1 or TRBD2 (5 bases each). The CDR3 consists of 14 residues. Germline V gene data show CDR1 as SGHAT and CDR2 as FQDESV (reference sequence). V was trimmed by 6 bases and J by 1 base, leaving 12 bases between them. This CDR3 is CASRQDWCQETQYF. The CDR3 DNA reads as TGTGCCAGCAGACAGGACTGGTGCCAAGAGACCCAGTACTTC.

V and J are TRBV24-1 and TRBJ2-7; possibly TRBD1 for D (5 bases). Deletions cut 3 bases from V and 3 bases from J, with 17 bases between. Germline-derived CDR1 and CDR2 are KGHDR and SFDVKD. The CDR3 has 16 amino acids. The CDR3 region has the DNA TGTGCCACCAGTGATATCACCCGGGCAGGGTGCTACGAGCAGTACTTC. This gives the protein CATSDITRAGCYEQYF.

This clonotype came up once. V is TRBV20-1 and J is TRBJ2-3, with D possibly TRBD1 on 5 matching bases. This CDR3 is 15 amino acids long. V was cut by 6 bases and J by 2 bases, with 18 bases left in between. Germline V gene data show CDR1 as DFQATT and CDR2 as SNEGSKA (reference sequence). The CDR3, as DNA: TGCAGTGCCAAAACGGACACCTCGTTCACAGATACGCAGTATTTT. Encoded protein: CSAKTDTSFTDTQYF.

A note on this clonotype: Germline and junction disagree at one end, which may indicate a read error. The V call is TRBV6-2 or TRBV6-3, the J call TRBJ1-4; 7 bases agree with TRBD1. This CDR3 is built from 15 residues. Per the germline V gene, CDR1 is MNHEY and CDR2 is SVGEGT. This CDR3 reads CASSQGGLTNGKLFF. In DNA form, the CDR3 reads TGTGCCAGCAGCCAGGGGGGACTGACAAATGGAAAACTGTTTTTT.

The chain has TRBV11-2 and TRBJ1-2; D is unclear. In germline, CDR1 is SGHAT, CDR2 FQNNGV. The CDR3 has 11 amino acids. Trimming pared 7 bases from V and 7 bases from J, leaving 10 bases between. This CDR3 reads CASIGGTGYTF. The CDR3 nucleotides read TGTGCCAGCATCGGAGGAACTGGCTACACCTTC. Full variable domain (rest looked up from reference TRBV11-2 and TRBJ1-2): EAGVAQSPRYKIIEKRQSVAFWCNPISGHATLYWYQQILGQGPKLLIQFQNNGVVDDSQLPKDRFSAERLKGVDSTLKIQPAKLEDSAVYLCASIGGTGYTFGSGTRLTVV.

A remark on this clonotype: A read error may produce the germline difference seen at one junction end. The chain employs TRBV2 and TRBJ1-2, with 8 nucleotides matching TRBD1. In germline, CDR1 is SNHLY, CDR2 FYNNEI. This CDR3 contains 13 residues. CDR3 sequence reads: CASSNRGDYGHTF. Here the CDR3 DNA reads TGTGCCAGCAGCAACAGGGGGGACTATGGCCACACCTTC.

This chain uses TRBV9 with TRBJ2-3, with 15 bases aligning to TRBD2. This CDR3 region has 20 residues. Germline V gene sequence: CDR1 SGDLS, CDR2 YYNGEE. V trimming: 1 base; J trimming: 0 bases; junction bases outside the gene matches: 9. CDR3 sequence (DNA): TGTGCCAGCAGCGTAAACTGGGGACTAGCGGGGGGAATCAGCACAGATACGCAGTATTTT. It is translated as CASSVNWGLAGGISTDTQYF.

This chain links TRBV24-1 with TRBJ1-5; 7 nucleotides agree with TRBD1. The length of the CDR3 is 12 residues. Germline CDR1 and CDR2: KGHDR and SFDVKD. J was trimmed by 13 bases and V by 4 bases; bases with no gene match: 6. The DNA for the CDR3 is TGTGCCACCAGTGAAAACGACAGGGAGCAGCATTTT. This codes for CATSENDREQHF.

This clonotype has at least ten counts. The chain combines TRBV20-1 with TRBJ2-7; D call uncertain. The V end was cut by 3 bases, the J end by 5 bases, with 17 bases between. CDR1 and CDR2 from the germline V gene are DFQATT and SNEGSKA (reference sequence). The length of the CDR3 is 14 residues. The CDR3 sequence is CSASRALYPNEQYF. The CDR3 nucleotides read TGCAGTGCTAGTCGGGCCCTCTACCCTAACGAGCAGTACTTC.

The chain employs TRBV6-4 and TRBJ2-3; 7 bases fit TRBD2. The ends lost 4 bases at V and 2 bases at J; junction bases unmatched: 9. The CDR3 length is 16 residues. Germline-derived CDR1 and CDR2 are MRHNA and SNTAGT. CDR3 sequence: CASSAGLEALTDTQYF. In DNA form, the CDR3 reads TGTGCCAGCAGTGCCGGACTAGAAGCCCTCACAGATACGCAGTATTTT.

The chain is built from TRBV24-1 and TRBJ2-3, with D perhaps TRBD1 or TRBD2 (5 bases each). The CDR3 is 17 amino acids. CDR1 is KGHDR, CDR2 SFDVKD, per germline. V lost 2 bases to trimming and J lost 0 bases, with 14 bases between them. In DNA, the CDR3 is TGTGCCACCAGTGATTCCGACGGGACCGGTAGCACAGATACGCAGTATTTT. Translation gives CATSDSDGTGSTDTQYF.

In this sample, this clonotype turned up a few times. The chain is built from TRBV28 and TRBJ2-5; TRBD1 matches 7 bases. The V gene's germline CDR1 is MDHEN and CDR2 SYDVKM. V dropped 2 bases and J dropped 4; count of bases not matched to a gene: 10. The CDR3 has 16 amino acids. CDR3: CASSLIGEGAGETQYF. CDR3 in DNA: TGTGCCAGCAGTTTAATTGGCGAGGGGGCTGGAGAGACCCAGTACTTC.

The chain recombines TRBV11-1 with TRBJ1-2; the match to TRBD1 covers 9 bases. J was trimmed by 2 bases and V by 5 bases; bases with no gene match: 9. The CDR3 has 16 residues. CDR1 and CDR2 (germline): SGHAT, FQDESV (reference sequence). The CDR3 protein is CASSPGGTGKNYGYTF. The CDR3 DNA sequence: TGTGCCAGCAGCCCTGGCGGGACAGGGAAAAACTATGGCTACACCTTC.

This clonotype was observed a few times. The chain has TRBV5-1 and TRBJ2-1; a possible D gene is TRBD1 (5 bases). The CDR3 consists of 15 residues. V was clipped by 1 base and J by 4 bases, with 12 bases between them. Germline CDR1 and CDR2: SGHRS and YFSETQ. Here the CDR3 reads CASSLSATGYNEQFF. DNA of the CDR3: TGCGCCAGCAGCTTGTCGGCTACAGGTTACAATGAGCAGTTCTTC.

The V call is TRBV20-1, the J call TRBJ1-3; no clear D. Germline CDR1 and CDR2: DFQATT and SNEGSKA (reference sequence). CDR3 length: 14 amino acids. V shed 0 bases and J shed 0 bases, with 6 bases lying between them. The CDR3 loop reads CSARDRSSGNTIYF. CDR3 sequence (DNA): TGCAGTGCTAGAGACAGGAGCTCTGGAAACACCATATATTTT.

The chain recombines TRBV12-3 or TRBV12-4 with TRBJ2-1; 12 bases fit TRBD2. The CDR3 is made up of 16 amino acids. Losses at the gene ends were 6 bases for V and 6 bases for J; bases not matched to a gene: 9. The CDR3 here is CASRRSSGGAFNEQFF. CDR3 nucleotides: TGTGCCAGCAGGCGATCTAGCGGGGGGGCGTTCAATGAGCAGTTCTTC.

This clonotype was recorded a few times. The CDR3, as DNA: TGTGCCAGCAGTCCGCCGACAGGCGAGGGGACGGAGACCCAGTACTTC. Translated: CASSPPTGEGTETQYF. The chain recombines TRBV12-3 or TRBV12-4 with TRBJ2-5; tentative D call: TRBD1 (6 bases). Trimming cost V 5 bases and J 5 bases, with 21 bases left between them. This CDR3 is built from 16 residues.

The chain links TRBV29-1 to TRBJ2-5, with 10 bases identical to TRBD1. With the DNA end fitting TRBJ2-7 better, the J assignment may be wrong. CDR1 is SQVTM, CDR2 ANQGSEA, per germline. This CDR3 is built from 16 residues. The CDR3 sequence is CSVSKMTGGLHYEQYF. The CDR3 region has the DNA TGCAGCGTATCTAAGATGACAGGGGGCCTCCACTACGAGCAGTACTTC.

This clonotype was seen a handful of times. The chain carries TRBV27 and TRBJ1-2; tentatively, D is TRBD1 (5 bases). This CDR3 is 18 amino acids long. V was shortened by 4 bases and J by 4 bases, with 25 bases between the two germline ends. Germline V CDR1 and CDR2: MNHEY, SMNVEV (reference sequence). In DNA form, the CDR3 reads TGTGCCAGCAGTTCACGGACACCGGGTGTCTCTCTGACCTATGGCTACACCTTC. This encodes CASSSRTPGVSLTYGYTF.

CDR3 bases: TGTGCCAGCAGCCCCGAGACAGGGAAGCAGTTCTTC. Its translation: CASSPETGKQFF. The genes are TRBV27 and TRBJ2-1; TRBD1 matches 7 bases. Per the germline V gene, CDR1 is MNHEY and CDR2 is SMNVEV (reference sequence). J was trimmed by 11 bases and V by 6 bases; bases with no gene match: 7. This CDR3 contains 12 residues.

The chain links TRBV29-1 to TRBJ1-2; the D gene is possibly TRBD1 (5 bases). Germline CDR1 reads SQVTM; CDR2 reads ANQGSEA. With 0 bases removed from V and 7 bases from J, the gap between germline ends came to 18 bases. This CDR3 region has 15 residues. CDR3 in amino acids: CSVEDGGTALRGYTF. CDR3 in DNA: TGCAGCGTTGAAGATGGGGGGACCGCCCTGCGTGGCTACACCTTC.

This clonotype was observed once. The rearrangement uses TRBV7-3 and TRBJ1-6; 7 bases are shared with TRBD1. The CDR3 is 16 residues long. J lost 7 bases, V lost 7 bases, and 13 bases had no gene match. Looked up from germline, CDR1 is SGHTA and CDR2 is FQGTGA. Here the CDR3 DNA reads TGTGCCAGCACCTGCGTACAGGGGACATTAAATTCACCCCTCCACTTT. It encodes CASTCVQGTLNSPLHF.

This clonotype has ten or more counts. This chain connects TRBV4-2 to TRBJ2-1; TRBD2 is a possible D gene (6 bases). V was pared by 5 bases and J by 0 bases, with 17 bases between. The CDR3 length is 17 residues. Germline V lookup: CDR1 LGHNA, CDR2 YNFKEQ. This CDR3 reads CASSATPSGDSYNEQFF. The CDR3 nucleotides read TGTGCCAGCAGCGCCACACCATCGGGGGACTCCTACAATGAGCAGTTCTTC.

This clonotype was recorded a few times. The chain combines TRBV12-3 or TRBV12-4 with TRBJ2-3, with D uncertain. CDR3 length: 18 residues. V was shortened by 2 bases and J by 5 bases, with 23 bases between the two germline ends. The CDR3 loop reads CASSLRHKPDGALDTQYF. Here the CDR3 DNA reads TGTGCCAGCAGTTTACGCCACAAACCCGATGGAGCATTAGATACGCAGTATTTT.